Following are 30 T cell receptor beta chains from one sample sequenced in a study of blood T cell repertoires in COVID-19. Here immunoSEQ multiplex PCR was the method, and the copy in TCRdb shows in-frame clones only, minus some. There are under 350,000 clones in the sample; approximately 90% occur only once, and roughly 5.1% lies in the top ten. Specimen: peripheral blood. Every receptor here comes from a man aged 40-50 years with acute or convalescent COVID-19.

In its sample, this clone was seen once. V gene TRBV5-1 combines with J gene TRBJ1-2, with D perhaps matching TRBD1 (6 bases). The ends were cut back, 0 bases at V and 5 bases at J, with 11 bases in the middle. Germline assignment: CDR1 SGHRS and CDR2 YFSETQ. CDR3 length: 14 residues. The CDR3 coding sequence is TGCGCCAGCAGCTTGGGAAGGACAGATTATGGCTACACCTTC. This translates into CASSLGRTDYGYTF.

The rearrangement joins TRBV2 to TRBJ2-3; 7 nucleotides line up with TRBD2. The junction had 3 bases not matched to a gene; V was cut back by 1 base and J by 2 bases. The CDR3 is made up of 15 amino acids. Germline V CDR1 and CDR2: SNHLY, FYNNEI. This CDR3 reads CASSEERGPTDTQYF. The CDR3 DNA reads TGTGCCAGCAGTGAAGAGCGGGGCCCCACAGATACGCAGTATTTT.

The rearrangement links TRBV5-5 to TRBJ2-7; D perhaps matches TRBD1 (5 bases). The CDR3 covers 13 residues. In germline, CDR1 is SGHKS, CDR2 YYEKEE (reference sequence). V was pared by 2 bases and J by 13 bases, with 19 bases between. The CDR3 DNA reads TGTGCCAGCAGCTTTGTCGATACTGGGGCGGACTACTTC. This encodes CASSFVDTGADYF.

The rearrangement joins TRBV6-5 to TRBJ2-7, with a tentative D call TRBD1 (5 bases). V was shortened by 7 bases and J by 7 bases, with 14 bases between the two germline ends. This CDR3 has 12 amino acids. Germline values: CDR1 MNHEY, CDR2 SVGAGI. CDR3 DNA sequence: TGTGCCAGCATTAACAGGATAGGAGAGCAGTACTTC. It encodes CASINRIGEQYF.

J is TRBJ1-2 and V is TRBV5-1, with unresolved D. Germline V lookup: CDR1 SGHRS, CDR2 YFSETQ. V lost 1 base and J lost 2, with 15 bases in between. The CDR3 has 16 residues. CDR3 residues: CASSLWSQATNYGYTF. The CDR3, as DNA: TGCGCCAGCAGCTTGTGGTCGCAGGCGACCAACTATGGCTACACCTTC.

This clone appeared once. The rearrangement joins TRBV4-2 to TRBJ2-7; TRBD2 agrees at 7 bases. Germline V gene lookup returns CDR1 LGHNA and CDR2 YNFKEQ. CDR3 length: 15 amino acids. Losses at the gene ends were 4 bases for V and 1 base for J; bases not matched to a gene: 7. CDR3 bases: TGTGCCAGCAGCCTGGGGGGGGGTAGGTCCTACGAGCAGTACTTC. Protein: CASSLGGGRSYEQYF.

J is TRBJ2-7 and V is TRBV5-6; a weak D match, TRBD2 (6 bases). Trimming removed 7 bases from V and 2 bases from J, with 13 bases in between. The CDR3 length is 13 residues. Germline V gene sequence: CDR1 SGHDT, CDR2 YYEEEE. The CDR3 region is CASGQGGPYEQYF. The CDR3 bases are TGTGCCAGCGGGCAGGGAGGTCCCTACGAGCAGTACTTC.

This chain links TRBV30 with TRBJ1-5; D is ambiguous. The CDR3 is made up of 14 amino acids. In germline, CDR1 is GTSNPN, CDR2 SVGIG (reference sequence). Trimming stripped 4 bases from V and 4 bases from J, with 14 bases between. The CDR3 reads CAWTGGIENQPQHF. Here the CDR3 DNA reads TGTGCCTGGACAGGTGGAATTGAGAATCAGCCCCAGCATTTT.

The CDR3 region has the DNA TGTGCTAGTGGTTTGTCGTCGGGACTTGATGGCTACACCTTC. Residues: CASGLSSGLDGYTF. This rearrangement joins TRBV12-5 to TRBJ1-2; tentatively, D is TRBD1 (5 bases). The CDR3 consists of 14 residues. V lost 2 bases and J 6 bases, leaving 13 bases between the germline ends. Germline loops: CDR1 LGHNT, CDR2 FRNRAP.

The rearrangement joins TRBV4-1 to TRBJ1-1, with TRBD1 as a possible D gene (6 bases). The CDR3 totals 14 residues. The V gene's germline CDR1 is MGHRA and CDR2 YSYEKL. V dropped 6 bases and J dropped 3 bases, with 14 bases sitting between them. CDR3: CASRHRTDYTEAFF. The CDR3 region has the DNA TGCGCCAGCAGGCATCGGACAGACTACACTGAAGCTTTCTTT.

The J gene is TRBJ2-7, the V gene TRBV6-5; 9 bases line up with TRBD2. CDR1 is MNHEY, CDR2 SVGAGI, per germline. CDR3 length equals 15 residues. Unmatched junction bases numbered 5, after V lost 5 bases and J lost 0 bases. The CDR3 reads CASSPAGGSSYEQYF. The CDR3 DNA reads TGTGCCAGCAGTCCCGCGGGAGGGAGCTCCTACGAGCAGTACTTC.

The sample holds one count of this clone. This chain links TRBV12-3 or TRBV12-4 with TRBJ1-5, with unresolved D. Trimming removed 3 bases at V and 5 bases at J, with 8 bases between. CDR3 length: 13 amino acids. The CDR3 sequence: CASSFGQDQPQHF. The DNA for the CDR3 is TGTGCCAGCAGTTTCGGCCAGGATCAGCCCCAGCATTTT.

Details on this clone: The sample has other DNA sequences that encode this CDR3 too. V and J are TRBV6-2 or TRBV6-3 and TRBJ2-3, with 12 nucleotides matching TRBD2. Unmatched junction bases numbered 1, after V lost 0 bases and J lost 6 bases. The CDR3 has 15 residues. Germline lookup yields CDR1 MNHEY and CDR2 SVGEGT. This CDR3 reads CASSYSGTSGDTQYF. Here the CDR3 DNA reads TGTGCCAGCAGTTACTCCGGGACTAGCGGGGATACGCAGTATTTT.

This rearrangement joins TRBV6-1 to TRBJ1-2, with 10 bases that match TRBD1. V gave up 0 bases and J gave up 4 bases; unmatched junction bases: 11. From germline, CDR1 is MNHNS and CDR2 SASEGT. The CDR3 consists of 18 residues. The CDR3 sequence: CASSEARVGTGVLYGYTF. Written as DNA, the CDR3 is TGTGCCAGCAGTGAAGCGCGGGTCGGGACAGGGGTCCTCTATGGCTACACCTTC.

V is TRBV5-4 and J is TRBJ1-4; 8 nucleotides match TRBD1. CDR3 size: 16 residues. Germline assignment: CDR1 SGHNT and CDR2 YYREEE (reference sequence). V gave up 2 bases and J gave up 4 bases; unmatched junction bases: 7. The chain's CDR3 is CASSLRDRQNNEKLFF. As DNA, the CDR3 is TGTGCCAGCAGCTTACGGGACAGGCAAAATAATGAAAAACTGTTTTTT.

The rearrangement uses TRBV2 and TRBJ2-7, with unresolved D. The CDR3 length is 15 residues. With 0 bases removed from V and 0 bases from J, the gap between germline ends came to 9 bases. The V gene's germline CDR1 is SNHLY and CDR2 FYNNEI. CDR3: CASSEAGHPSYEQYF. CDR3 bases: TGTGCCAGCAGTGAAGCTGGCCACCCCTCCTACGAGCAGTACTTC.

The V and J genes are TRBV5-6 and TRBJ2-7; D is unclear. Germline V gives CDR1 SGHDT, CDR2 YYEEEE. The CDR3 covers 14 residues. V dropped 0 bases and J dropped 0 bases, with 7 bases sitting between them. The DNA of the CDR3 is TGTGCCAGCAGCTTGGACGTTAGCTCCTACGAGCAGTACTTC. Residues: CASSLDVSSYEQYF.

J is TRBJ2-1 and V is TRBV5-1, with 7 bases that match TRBD2. J lost 12 bases, V lost 0 bases, and 3 bases had no gene match. Per germline, CDR1 SGHRS and CDR2 YFSETQ. This CDR3 contains 12 residues. The CDR3 loop is CASSLAREVQFF. In nucleotides, the CDR3 is TGCGCCAGCAGCTTGGCCCGGGAGGTGCAGTTCTTC.

The V call is TRBV6-5, the J call TRBJ1-1; TRBD1 matches at 10 bases. J lost 8 bases, V lost 3 bases, and 9 bases had no gene match. Germline V gene data show CDR1 as MNHEY and CDR2 as SVGAGI. This CDR3 contains 15 residues. In DNA, the CDR3 is TGTGCCAGCAGTTATACCGGGACAGGGGTTAGCGAAGCTTTCTTT. Residues: CASSYTGTGVSEAFF.

The sample holds a few counts of this clone. This rearrangement joins TRBV7-8 to TRBJ1-1, with 7 bases matching TRBD1. Germline assignment: CDR1 SGHVS and CDR2 FQNEAQ. This CDR3 is 13 amino acids long. Trimming at V came to 9 bases and at J to 1 base, leaving 5 bases not matched to a gene. CDR3 protein: CASHRDRNTEAFF. The CDR3, as DNA: TGTGCCAGTCACCGGGACAGGAACACTGAAGCTTTCTTT.

The chain couples TRBV28 to TRBJ1-5; D gene ambiguous. CDR1 and CDR2 (germline): MDHEN, SYDVKM. Deletions cut 6 bases from V and 0 bases from J, with 12 bases between. This CDR3 region has 15 residues. The CDR3 here is CASRGTPYSNQPQHF. The CDR3, as DNA: TGTGCCAGCAGGGGCACCCCGTATAGCAATCAGCCCCAGCATTTT.

The genes are TRBV9 and TRBJ2-7, with no clear D. V was pared by 4 bases and J by 3 bases, with 11 bases between. The CDR3 loop spans 13 amino acids. Germline V lookup: CDR1 SGDLS, CDR2 YYNGEE. The CDR3 DNA sequence: TGTGCCAGCAGCACTCCTCCTAGCTACGAGCAGTACTTC. As protein: CASSTPPSYEQYF.

This clone was recorded only once. The DNA of the CDR3 is TGCGCCAGCAGCAAACGGACTAGTGGGAGCTCCTACAATGAGCAGTTCTTC. Translation: CASSKRTSGSSYNEQFF. The chain joins TRBV5-1 to TRBJ2-1; 7 nucleotides align to TRBD2. The V and J ends lost 4 bases and 0 bases, in that order; junction bases with no gene match: 10. Per germline, CDR1 SGHRS and CDR2 YFSETQ. The CDR3 is 17 residues long.

This sequence joins TRBV6-5 and TRBJ1-4, with D maybe TRBD1 (5 bases). Trimming left V 7 bases short and J 4 bases short, with 16 bases between. Germline V lookup: CDR1 MNHEY, CDR2 SVGAGI. The CDR3 sequence is 15 residues long. The CDR3 DNA is TGTGCCAGCATTATGACAGCGGGCCTTAATGAAAAACTGTTTTTT. It yields the protein CASIMTAGLNEKLFF.

This clone was picked up one time. The chain combines TRBV5-5 with TRBJ2-1; 10 nucleotides align to TRBD2. The CDR3 has 14 amino acids. Germline CDR1 reads SGHKS; CDR2 reads YYEKEE (reference sequence). With V trimmed by 0 bases and J by 9 bases, 3 bases remained unmatched. The CDR3 region has the DNA TGTGCCAGCAGCTTGGAACTAGCGGGGATTGAGCAGTTCTTC. Translation gives CASSLELAGIEQFF.

This clone was counted a single time. The gene calls are TRBV19 and TRBJ2-1; 8 nucleotides agree with TRBD2. This CDR3 has 14 residues. Germline assignment: CDR1 LNHDA and CDR2 SQIVND (reference sequence). V lost 10 bases and J lost 2; bases outside the gene matches: 7. The DNA of the CDR3 is TGTGCCACCAACGGGGGGGCCACCTACAATGAGCAGTTCTTC. This gives the protein CATNGGATYNEQFF.

This clone is a singleton in its sample. The V call is TRBV3-1 (or the pseudogene TRBV3-2), the J call TRBJ1-2, with TRBD1 as a possible D gene (6 bases). CDR3 length: 16 residues. V lost 1 base to trimming and J lost 2 bases, with 14 bases between them. CDR1 LGHDT and CDR2 YNNKEL come from the germline V gene (reference sequence). The CDR3 DNA sequence: TGTGCCAGCAGCCAAGGTGCAGGGGTCCTAAACTATGGCTACACCTTC. It translates to CASSQGAGVLNYGYTF.

J is TRBJ1-2 and V is TRBV24-1, with 7 bases identical to TRBD1. There are 15 residues in the CDR3. Germline V gene lookup returns CDR1 KGHDR and CDR2 SFDVKD. J lost 1 base, V lost 5 bases, and 6 bases had no gene match. This chain's CDR3 is CATSAADRNNYGYTF. The CDR3 DNA sequence: TGTGCCACCAGTGCCGCGGACAGGAATAACTATGGCTACACCTTC.

A single count supports this clone. The chain couples TRBV28 to TRBJ1-5, with 7 positions matching TRBD1. The V gene's germline CDR1 is MDHEN and CDR2 SYDVKM. Trimming removed 4 bases from V and 4 bases from J; junction bases left unmatched: 4. CDR3 length: 14 amino acids. The CDR3 DNA reads as TGTGCCAGCAGTTCGCCGGGACAGAATCAGCCCCAGCATTTT. Amino acid sequence: CASSSPGQNQPQHF.

The chain employs TRBV7-2 and TRBJ2-2; a possible D gene is TRBD1 (6 bases). V lost 5 bases and J 5 bases, leaving 12 bases between the germline ends. Germline V gene lookup returns CDR1 SGHTA and CDR2 FQGNSA. There are 14 residues in the CDR3. As DNA, the CDR3 is TGTGCCAGCAGCCGGACAGAAGGAACCGGGGAGCTGTTTTTT. This sequence encodes CASSRTEGTGELFF.